This T cell receptor beta chain was recorded in a study of CD8 T cells in Susac syndrome. Negative isolation was used for CD8+ and CD4+ T cells, and FACS enrichment was applied to TEMRA cells. RNA in amounts of about 0.5 to 1 ug was reverse transcribed with random hexamers. TCRdb reprocessed the immunoSEQ multiplex PCR reads via MiXCR and lists one record per CDR3 protein. The table records some 180,000 distinct CDR3 sequences, approximately 94% of them present only once. Notes on this clonotype: What it binds is not known.

J lost 0 bases, V lost 5 bases, and 6 bases had no gene match. Germline CDR1 is SGHTA and CDR2 is FQGTGA. This CDR3 has 16 residues. The study's findings and limits: The study conceded that relatively few individuals underwent its TCR sequencing and HLA analysis.

V gene TRBV7-3 combines with J gene TRBJ1-3; TRBD1 matches at 8 bases. This clonotype was obtained from a human donor in good health. Input material: CD4+ T cells from PBMCs. CDR3: CASSPDRVDSGNTIYF. The CDR3 region has the DNA TGTGCCAGCAGCCCGGACAGGGTCGACTCTGGAAACACCATATATTTT.